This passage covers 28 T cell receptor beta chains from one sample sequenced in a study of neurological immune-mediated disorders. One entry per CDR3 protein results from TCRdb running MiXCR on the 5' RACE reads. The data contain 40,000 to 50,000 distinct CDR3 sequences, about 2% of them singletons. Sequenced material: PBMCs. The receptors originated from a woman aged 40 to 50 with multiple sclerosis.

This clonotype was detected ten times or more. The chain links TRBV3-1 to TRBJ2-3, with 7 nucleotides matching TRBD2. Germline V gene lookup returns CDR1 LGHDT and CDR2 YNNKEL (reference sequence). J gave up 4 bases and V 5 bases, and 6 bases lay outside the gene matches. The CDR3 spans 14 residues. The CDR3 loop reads CASSSSGVADTQYF. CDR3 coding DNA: TGTGCCAGCAGCTCAAGCGGGGTGGCAGATACGCAGTATTTT.

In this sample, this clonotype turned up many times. DNA of the CDR3: TGTGCCAGCAGCCCATACGAACAGGGATCGGGCTACACCTTC. As protein: CASSPYEQGSGYTF. This chain connects TRBV9 to TRBJ1-2; D may be TRBD1 (6 bases). The V and J ends lost 4 bases and 8 bases respectively, with 18 bases between them. This CDR3 comprises 14 residues. Germline lookup yields CDR1 SGDLS and CDR2 YYNGEE.

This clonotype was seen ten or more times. CDR3 nucleotides: TGTGCCAGCTCCCGGGGACGGGACGAGCAGTACTTC. This translates into CASSRGRDEQYF. This sequence joins TRBV12-3 or TRBV12-4 and TRBJ2-7, with D perhaps TRBD1 or TRBD2 (5 bases each). The germline V and J ends were trimmed by 8 bases and 5 bases, with 13 bases remaining between them. The CDR3 loop spans 12 amino acids.

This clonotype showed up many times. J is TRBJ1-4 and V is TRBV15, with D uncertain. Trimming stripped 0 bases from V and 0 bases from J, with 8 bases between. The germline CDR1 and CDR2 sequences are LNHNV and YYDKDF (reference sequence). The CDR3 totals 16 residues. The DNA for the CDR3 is TGTGCCACCAGCAGAGATCGGGGATCAACTAATGAAAAACTGTTTTTT. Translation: CATSRDRGSTNEKLFF.

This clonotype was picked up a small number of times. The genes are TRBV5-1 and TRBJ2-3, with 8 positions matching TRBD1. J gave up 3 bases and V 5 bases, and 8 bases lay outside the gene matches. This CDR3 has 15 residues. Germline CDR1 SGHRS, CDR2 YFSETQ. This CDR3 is CASSHGQGTTDTQYF. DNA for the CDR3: TGCGCCAGCAGTCACGGACAGGGAACGACAGATACGCAGTATTTT.

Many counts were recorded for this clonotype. CDR3 region: CASSAGTAGYHTYGYTF. CDR3 nucleotide sequence: TGCGCCAGCAGCGCGGGGACGGCTGGCTATCATACCTATGGCTACACCTTC. The J gene is TRBJ1-2, the V gene TRBV5-1; D is perhaps TRBD1 (5 bases). The V gene's germline CDR1 is SGHRS and CDR2 YFSETQ. V lost 4 bases and J 4 bases, leaving 23 bases between the germline ends. The CDR3 is made up of 17 amino acids.

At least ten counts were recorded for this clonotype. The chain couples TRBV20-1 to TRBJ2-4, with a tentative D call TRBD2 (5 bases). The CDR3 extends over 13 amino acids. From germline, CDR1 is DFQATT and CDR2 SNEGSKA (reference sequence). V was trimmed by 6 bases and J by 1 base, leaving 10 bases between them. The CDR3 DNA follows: TGCAGTGCCCTAGCCTTGGCCAAAAACATTCAGTACTTC. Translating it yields CSALALAKNIQYF.

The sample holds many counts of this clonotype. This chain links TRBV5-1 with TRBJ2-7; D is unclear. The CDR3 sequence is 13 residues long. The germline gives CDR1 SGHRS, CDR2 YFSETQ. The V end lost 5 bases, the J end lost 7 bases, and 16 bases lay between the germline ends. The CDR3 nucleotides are TGCGCCAGCAGGGTAGACGGTGCGCGGGAGCAGTACTTC. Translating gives CASRVDGAREQYF.

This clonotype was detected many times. The CDR3 nucleotides are TGTGCCACCAGTGACCCCGGACAGGGAGGGAATGAGCAGTTCTTC. Translation: CATSDPGQGGNEQFF. The J gene is TRBJ2-1, the V gene TRBV24-1; perhaps TRBD1 as D (8 bases). Per the germline V gene, CDR1 is KGHDR and CDR2 is SFDVKD. Trimming stripped 4 bases from V and 7 bases from J, with 16 bases between. The CDR3 runs 15 residues.

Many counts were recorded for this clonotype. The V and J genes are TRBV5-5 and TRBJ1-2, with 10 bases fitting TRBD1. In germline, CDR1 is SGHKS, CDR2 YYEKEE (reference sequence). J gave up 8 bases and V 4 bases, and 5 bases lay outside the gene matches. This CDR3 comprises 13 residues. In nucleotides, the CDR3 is TGTGCCAGCAGCACCGGGACAGGGGACGGCTACACCTTC. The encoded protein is CASSTGTGDGYTF.

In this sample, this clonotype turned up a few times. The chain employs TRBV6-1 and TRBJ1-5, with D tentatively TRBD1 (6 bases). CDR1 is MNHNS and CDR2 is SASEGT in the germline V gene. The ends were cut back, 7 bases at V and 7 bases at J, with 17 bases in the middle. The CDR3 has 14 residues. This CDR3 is CASTLQGFGQPQHF. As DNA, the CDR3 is TGTGCCAGCACCCTACAGGGCTTTGGACAGCCCCAGCATTTT.

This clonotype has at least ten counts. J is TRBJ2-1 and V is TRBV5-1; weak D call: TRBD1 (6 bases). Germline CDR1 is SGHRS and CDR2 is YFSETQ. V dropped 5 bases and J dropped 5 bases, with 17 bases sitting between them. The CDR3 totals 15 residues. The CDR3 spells CASRPAGALDNEQFF. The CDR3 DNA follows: TGCGCCAGCAGACCCGCAGGGGCCTTGGACAATGAGCAGTTCTTC.

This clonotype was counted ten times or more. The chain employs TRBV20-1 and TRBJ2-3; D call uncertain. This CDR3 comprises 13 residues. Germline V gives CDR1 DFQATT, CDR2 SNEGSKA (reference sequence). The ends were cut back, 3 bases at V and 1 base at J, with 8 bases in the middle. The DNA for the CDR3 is TGCAGTGCTAGCAGACGGGGCACAGATACGCAGTATTTT. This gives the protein CSASRRGTDTQYF.

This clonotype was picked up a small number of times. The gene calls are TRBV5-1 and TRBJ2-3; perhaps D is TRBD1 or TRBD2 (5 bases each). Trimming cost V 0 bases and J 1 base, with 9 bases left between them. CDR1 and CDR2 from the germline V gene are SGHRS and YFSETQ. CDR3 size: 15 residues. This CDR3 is CASSLGGSGTDTQYF. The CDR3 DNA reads TGCGCCAGCAGCTTGGGGGGGAGTGGCACAGATACGCAGTATTTT.

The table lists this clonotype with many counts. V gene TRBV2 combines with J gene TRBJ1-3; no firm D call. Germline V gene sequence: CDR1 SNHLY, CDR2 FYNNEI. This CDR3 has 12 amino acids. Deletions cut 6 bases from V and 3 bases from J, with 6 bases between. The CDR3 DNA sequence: TGTGCCAGCAGGGCAAATGGAAACACCATATATTTT. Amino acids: CASRANGNTIYF.

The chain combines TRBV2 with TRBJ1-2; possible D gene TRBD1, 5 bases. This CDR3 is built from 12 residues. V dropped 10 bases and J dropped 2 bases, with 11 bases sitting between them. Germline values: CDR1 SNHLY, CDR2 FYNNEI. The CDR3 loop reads CATPPGNYGYTF. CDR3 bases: TGTGCCACACCCCCAGGGAACTATGGCTACACCTTC. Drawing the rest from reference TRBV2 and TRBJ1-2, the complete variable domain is EPEVTQTPSHQVTQMGQEVILRCVPISNHLYFYWYRQILGQKVEFLVSFYNNEISEKSEIFDDQFSVERPDGSNFTLKIRSTKLEDSAMYFCATPPGNYGYTFGSGTRLTVV.

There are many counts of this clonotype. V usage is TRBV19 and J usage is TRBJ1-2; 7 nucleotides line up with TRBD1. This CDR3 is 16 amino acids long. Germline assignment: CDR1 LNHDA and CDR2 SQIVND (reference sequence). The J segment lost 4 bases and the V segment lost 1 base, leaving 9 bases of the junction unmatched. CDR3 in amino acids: CASSIVGQASLYGYTF. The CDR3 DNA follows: TGTGCCAGTAGTATAGTCGGACAGGCCTCCCTCTATGGCTACACCTTC.

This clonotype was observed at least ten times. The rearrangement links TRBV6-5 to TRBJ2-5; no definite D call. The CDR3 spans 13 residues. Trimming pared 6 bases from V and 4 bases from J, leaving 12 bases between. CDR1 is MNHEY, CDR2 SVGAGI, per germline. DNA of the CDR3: TGTGCCAGCAGGCATACTACGCGAGAGACCCAGTACTTC. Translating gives CASRHTTRETQYF.

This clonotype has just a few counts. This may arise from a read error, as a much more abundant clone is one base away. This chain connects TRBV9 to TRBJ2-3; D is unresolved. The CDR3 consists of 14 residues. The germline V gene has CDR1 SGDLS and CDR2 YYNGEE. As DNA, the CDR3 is TGTGCCAGCAGCGTAGAGTTCTCCACAGCTACGCAGTATTTT. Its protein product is CASSVEFSTATQYF.

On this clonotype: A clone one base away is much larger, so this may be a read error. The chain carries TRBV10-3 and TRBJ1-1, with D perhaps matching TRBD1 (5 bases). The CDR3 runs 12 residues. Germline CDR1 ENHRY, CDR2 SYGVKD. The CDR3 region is CDISEGEREAFF. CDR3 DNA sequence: TGTGACATCAGTGAAGGGGAAAGGGAAGCTTTCTTT.

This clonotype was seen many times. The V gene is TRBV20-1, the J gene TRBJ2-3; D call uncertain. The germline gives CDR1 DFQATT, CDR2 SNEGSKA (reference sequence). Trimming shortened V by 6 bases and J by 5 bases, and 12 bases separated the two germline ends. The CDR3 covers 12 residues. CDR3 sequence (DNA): TGCAGTGCAAATGGTGGTGGAGATACGCAGTATTTT. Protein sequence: CSANGGGDTQYF.

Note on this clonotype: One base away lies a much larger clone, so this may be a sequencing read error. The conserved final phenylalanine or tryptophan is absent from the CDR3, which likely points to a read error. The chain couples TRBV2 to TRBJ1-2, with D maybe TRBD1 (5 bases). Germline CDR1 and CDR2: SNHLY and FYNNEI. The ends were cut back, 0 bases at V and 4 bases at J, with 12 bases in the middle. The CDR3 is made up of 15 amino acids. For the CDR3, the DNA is TGTGCCAGCAGTGAAGCCAGGGCAGGGACCTATGGCTACACCTGC. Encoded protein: CASSEARAGTYGYTC.

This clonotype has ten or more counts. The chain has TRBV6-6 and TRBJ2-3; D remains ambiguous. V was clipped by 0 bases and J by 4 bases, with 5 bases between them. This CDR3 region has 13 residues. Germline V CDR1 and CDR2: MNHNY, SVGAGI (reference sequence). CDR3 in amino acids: CASSYSKADTQYF. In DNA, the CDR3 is TGTGCCAGCAGTTACTCGAAAGCAGATACGCAGTATTTT.

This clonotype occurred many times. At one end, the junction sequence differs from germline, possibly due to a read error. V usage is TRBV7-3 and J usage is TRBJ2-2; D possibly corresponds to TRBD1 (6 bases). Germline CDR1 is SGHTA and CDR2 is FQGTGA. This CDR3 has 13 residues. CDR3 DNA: TGCGCCAGCAGTCTGGGGGCCACCGGGGAGCTGTTTTTT. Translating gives CASSLGATGELFF.

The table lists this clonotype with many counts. CDR3 sequence reads: CASSLEGNSPLHF. CDR3 DNA: TGTGCCAGCAGCTTAGAGGGTAATTCACCCCTCCACTTT. This chain joins TRBV7-6 and TRBJ1-6; D uncertain. This CDR3 is 13 amino acids long. Germline V gives CDR1 SGHVS, CDR2 FNYEAQ. Trimming shortened V by 1 base and J by 6 bases, and 4 bases separated the two germline ends. The complete variable domain, with remaining parts taken from reference TRBV7-6 and TRBJ1-6, reads GAGVSQSPRYKVTKRGQDVALRCDPISGHVSLYWYRQALGQGPEFLTYFNYEAQQDKSGLPNDRFSAERPEGSISTLTIQRTEQRDSAMYRCASSLEGNSPLHFGNGTRLTVT.

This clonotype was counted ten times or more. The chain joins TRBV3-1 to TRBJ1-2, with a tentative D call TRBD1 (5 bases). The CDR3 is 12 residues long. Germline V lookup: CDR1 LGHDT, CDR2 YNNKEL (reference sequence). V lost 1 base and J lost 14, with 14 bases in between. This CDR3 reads CASSQGYRPRTF. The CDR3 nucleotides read TGTGCCAGCAGCCAAGGGTACAGGCCGAGGACCTTC.

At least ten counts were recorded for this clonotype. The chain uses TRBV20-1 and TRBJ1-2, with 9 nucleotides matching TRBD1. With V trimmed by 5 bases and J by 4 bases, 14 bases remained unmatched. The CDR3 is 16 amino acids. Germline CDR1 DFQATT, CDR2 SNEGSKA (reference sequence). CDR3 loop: CSASGTGYPRAYGYTF. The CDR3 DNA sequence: TGCAGTGCTTCCGGGACAGGGTACCCAAGGGCCTATGGCTACACCTTC.

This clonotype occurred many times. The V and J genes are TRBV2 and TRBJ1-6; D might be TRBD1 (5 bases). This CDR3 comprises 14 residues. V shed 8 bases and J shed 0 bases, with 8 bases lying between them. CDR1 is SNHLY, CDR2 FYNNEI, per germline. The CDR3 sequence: CASAGNSYNSPLHF. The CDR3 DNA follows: TGTGCCAGCGCAGGGAACTCCTATAATTCACCCCTCCACTTT.